The entry below describes one T cell receptor beta chain. Antigen unknown. The sample belongs to a study of T cell responses to AZD1222 COVID-19 vaccine. Whole-study findings and limits: Among the donors, most were white British and more were female, and clonal diversity was possibly underestimated. The breadth and depth of Spike-specific TCRs increased once two AZD1222 doses had been given. Nearly half of unique spike-specific TCRs reportedly avoided B.1.351 and B.1.1.7 mutated regions.

Method: immunoSEQ multiplex PCR; TCRdb's copy keeps in-frame clones and lacks some. The table has about 26,000 clones, about 88% seen once. From germline, CDR1 is SGHDT and CDR2 YYEEEE. The CDR3 sequence is 17 residues long. Trimming at V came to 5 bases and at J to 1 base, leaving 8 bases not matched to a gene. This chain joins TRBV5-6 and TRBJ2-2; 10 bases align to TRBD2. The TCR comes from an adult who received the AZD1222 COVID-19 vaccine. The sequences come from peripheral blood, collected 28 days after the second AZD1222 dose. CDR3 nucleotide sequence: TGTGCCAGCAGGCTCCGTAGCGGGGGGATGAACACCGGGGAGCTGTTTTTT. This sequence encodes CASRLRSGGMNTGELFF.